This TCR beta chain appears in the sequencing data of a study of blood T cells in healthy people across ages. Study background: Template switching recovered approximately one barcoded beta molecule for every two T cells. Study-level results: Roughly linear age-related decline in beta diversity appeared, significant by age about 40.

Primers used in a second PCR of roughly 6 to 11 cycles were a sample-barcoded 5' primer and a J-beta primer mix. In TCRdb, the 5' RACE reads were re-called with MiXCR into one record per CDR3 protein. The data hold approximately 810,000 distinct CDR3 sequences, with less than 35% observed a single time. The CDR3 contains 16 residues. With 3 bases removed from V and 3 bases from J, the gap between germline ends came to 15 bases. Researchers report isolating at least 6 million PBMCs per sample. This clonotype has a count of ten or more. Antigen specificity is unknown. The TCR comes from a woman aged 80 or over in good health. The chain joins TRBV12-3 or TRBV12-4 to TRBJ1-5; no firm D call. The sample taken for sequencing was blood. The CDR3 region is CASSLVHRAPNQPQHF. DNA for the CDR3: TGTGCCAGCAGTTTGGTGCACAGAGCCCCCAATCAGCCCCAGCATTTT.